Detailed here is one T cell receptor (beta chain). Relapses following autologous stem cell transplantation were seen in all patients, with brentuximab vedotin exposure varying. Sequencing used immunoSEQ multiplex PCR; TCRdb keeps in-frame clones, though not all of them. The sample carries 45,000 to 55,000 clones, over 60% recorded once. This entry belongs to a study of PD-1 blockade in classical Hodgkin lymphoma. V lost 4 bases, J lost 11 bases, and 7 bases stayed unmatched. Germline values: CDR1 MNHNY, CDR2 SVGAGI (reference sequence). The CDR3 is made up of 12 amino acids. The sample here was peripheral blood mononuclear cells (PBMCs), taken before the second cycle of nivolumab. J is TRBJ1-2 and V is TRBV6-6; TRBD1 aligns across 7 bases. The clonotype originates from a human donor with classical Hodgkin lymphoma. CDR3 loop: CASSSRDRLYTF. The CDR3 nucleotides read TGTGCCAGCAGTTCACGGGACAGATTATACACCTTC.